Listed below are T cell receptor beta chains from one sample, sequenced in a study of shared clonotypes between healthy human individuals. Here immunoSEQ multiplex PCR was the method, and the copy in TCRdb shows in-frame clones only, minus some. The repertoire has some 2.1 million clones, 95% of them found once; the top ten carry roughly 0.13%. Sequenced material: naive CD4+ T cells sorted from blood. Receptors were obtained from a man between 18 and 35 years old in good health. The CDR3 runs from the conserved cysteine through the conserved F or W. A D gene is named only where the DNA matches it firmly. Part of the rows lack a size; the others show once, few, many or a class for expanded clones.

D gene	V gene	clone size	J gene	CDR3 DNA	CDR3 protein
TRBD2	TRBV6-5	-	TRBJ2-7	TGTGCCAGCAGTTACAGGGGACTAGCGGGAGGATACGAGCAGTACTTC	CASSYRGLAGGYEQYF
TRBD1	TRBV2	-	TRBJ1-5	TGTGCCAGCACTTCGGGGCCAGGGGGCCTCAATCAGCCCCAGCATTTT	CASTSGPGGLNQPQHF
TRBD2	TRBV7-8	-	TRBJ2-1	TGTGCCAGCAGCAAGGCTAGCGGGGTCTTAAATGAGCAGTTCTTC	CASSKASGVLNEQFF
-	TRBV30	-	TRBJ2-1	TGTGCCTGGAGTCTGGGCCGGTCCTACAATGAGCAGTTCTTC	CAWSLGRSYNEQFF
TRBD1	TRBV28	-	TRBJ1-2	TGTGCCAGCACCGCCAGCCGGGACAGAGAATTGCATGGCTACACCTTC	CASTASRDRELHGYTF
-	TRBV7-8	-	TRBJ2-1	TGTGCCAGCAGCTTAAGGACAGCCTACAATGAGCAGTTCTTC	CASSLRTAYNEQFF
TRBD1	TRBV2	-	TRBJ1-2	TGTGCCAGCAGTCCCCGGGACAGGGGCTACACCTTC	CASSPRDRGYTF
-	TRBV2	-	TRBJ1-2	TGTGCCAGCAAATCAGACATGGGTAGTGGCTACACCTTC	CASKSDMGSGYTF
-	TRBV7-6	-	TRBJ2-2	TGTGCCAGCAGCTTAGTAGGAGATGCCGGGGAGCTGTTTTTT	CASSLVGDAGELFF
-	TRBV6-5	many	TRBJ1-5	TGTGCCAGCAGTTCCAGGGGTGGGAGTCAGCCCCAGCATTTT	CASSSRGGSQPQHF
-	TRBV18	-	TRBJ1-5	TGTGCCAGCTCACCTTTTACCAATCAGCCCCAGCATTTT	CASSPFTNQPQHF
TRBD2	TRBV29-1	-	TRBJ2-1	TGCAGCGTTGGAGGCGGAAATGGAAGGGGACTAGCGGCGAATGAGCAGTTCTTC	CSVGGGNGRGLAANEQFF
-	TRBV4-1	-	TRBJ2-7	TGCGCCAGCAGCCGGCAGCGAGACTACGAGCAGTACTTC	CASSRQRDYEQYF
-	TRBV19	-	TRBJ2-2	TGTGCCAGTAGTATAGGACGGGGAGGTGGCACCGGGGAGCTGTTTTTT	CASSIGRGGGTGELFF
-	TRBV2	-	TRBJ2-7	TGTGCCAGCAGTGGCAGGGCCTACGAGCAGTACTTC	CASSGRAYEQYF
-	TRBV5-1	-	TRBJ2-3	TGCGCCAGCAGCTTGGGTGGCGAGGCAGATACGCAGTATTTT	CASSLGGEADTQYF
-	TRBV9	-	TRBJ1-2	TGTGCCAGCAGCGTAGATCTGGGAGGAAGGGGCTACACCTTC	CASSVDLGGRGYTF
-	TRBV14	-	TRBJ1-1	TGTGCCAGCAGCCAATTGGGGACCAACACTGAAGCTTTCTTT	CASSQLGTNTEAFF
-	TRBV6-1	once	TRBJ2-2	TGTGCCAGCTTTCGGACAATCTCGAACACCGGGGAGCTGTTTTTT	CASFRTISNTGELFF
-	TRBV27	-	TRBJ1-5	TGTGCCAGCAGCTCCCAGGGATATAGCAATCAGCCCCAGCATTTT	CASSSQGYSNQPQHF
-	TRBV27	-	TRBJ2-2	TGTGCCAGCAGGGACTACTTTCAATCCAACACCGGGGAGCTGTTTTTT	CASRDYFQSNTGELFF
TRBD2	TRBV7-9	-	TRBJ2-3	TGTGCCAGCAGCCCCTTAACTAGCGTCACAGATGGTACGCAGTATTTT	CASSPLTSVTDGTQYF
-	TRBV5-1	-	TRBJ1-3	TGCGCCAGCAGCTTGGGCCCCTCGGACGGCTTTGGAAACACCATATATTTT	CASSLGPSDGFGNTIYF
TRBD2	TRBV29-1	-	TRBJ2-1	TGCAGCACCCGGGGGGGATACAATGAGCAGTTCTTC	CSTRGGYNEQFF
TRBD1	TRBV6-1	-	TRBJ1-5	TGTGCCAGCAGTGACAACAGGGGGAATCAGCCCCAGCATTTT	CASSDNRGNQPQHF
TRBD2	TRBV5-1	-	TRBJ2-1	TGCGCCAGCAGCTTGCCCCTAGCGGGAGGGAGTAATGAGCAGTTCTTC	CASSLPLAGGSNEQFF
-	TRBV6-6	-	TRBJ2-2	TGTGCCAGCAGGGCAGGGCCGAACACCGGGGAGCTGTTTTTT	CASRAGPNTGELFF
TRBD1	TRBV5-1	-	TRBJ2-7	TGCGCCAGCAGCAGGACACAGGGGTCCGAGCAGTACTTC	CASSRTQGSEQYF
TRBD1	TRBV18	-	TRBJ1-6	TGTGCCAGCTCATCTATAGACAGGGGCACCTATAATTCACCCCTCCACTTT	CASSSIDRGTYNSPLHF
-	TRBV4-2	-	TRBJ1-6	TGTGCCAGCAGCCAAGATTTAGGTTCACCCCTCCACTTT	CASSQDLGSPLHF
-	TRBV9	-	TRBJ1-2	TGTGCCAGCAGCGCGTCGGGGGATAACTATGGCTACACCTTC	CASSASGDNYGYTF
TRBD1	TRBV11-2	-	TRBJ2-2	TGTGCCAGCAGGGAACAGGGGTCCGGGGAGCTGTTTTTT	CASREQGSGELFF
TRBD1	TRBV6-5	-	TRBJ1-2	TGTGCCAGCAGTCCCTACAGGGGTGGCTATGGCTACACCTTC	CASSPYRGGYGYTF
TRBD2	TRBV2	once	TRBJ2-7	TGTGCCAGCAGGGTGGGACTAGGGGCCGGCGAGCAGTACTTC	CASRVGLGAGEQYF
-	TRBV10-3	-	TRBJ1-2	TGTGCCATCAGTGAACGAGCGGATAACTATGGCTACACCTTC	CAISERADNYGYTF
-	TRBV2	-	TRBJ1-3	TGTGCCAGCAGGGGGCCGGGGAGCTCTGGAAACACCATATATTTT	CASRGPGSSGNTIYF
TRBD1	TRBV27	once	TRBJ1-2	TGTGCCAGCAGTTTAACAGGGGTCGGCTATGGCTACACCTTC	CASSLTGVGYGYTF
TRBD1	TRBV2	-	TRBJ2-7	TGTGCCAGCAGTGGAGGGGACAGGGATCTTTACGAGCAGTACTTC	CASSGGDRDLYEQYF
TRBD2	TRBV4-1	-	TRBJ2-3	TGCGCCAGCAGCCAAGTTGAAGCGGGGGGCATCACAGATACGCAGTATTTT	CASSQVEAGGITDTQYF
TRBD1	TRBV2	-	TRBJ2-7	TGTGCCAGCAGTAAACCACAGGGACAGGATTACGAGCAGTACTTC	CASSKPQGQDYEQYF